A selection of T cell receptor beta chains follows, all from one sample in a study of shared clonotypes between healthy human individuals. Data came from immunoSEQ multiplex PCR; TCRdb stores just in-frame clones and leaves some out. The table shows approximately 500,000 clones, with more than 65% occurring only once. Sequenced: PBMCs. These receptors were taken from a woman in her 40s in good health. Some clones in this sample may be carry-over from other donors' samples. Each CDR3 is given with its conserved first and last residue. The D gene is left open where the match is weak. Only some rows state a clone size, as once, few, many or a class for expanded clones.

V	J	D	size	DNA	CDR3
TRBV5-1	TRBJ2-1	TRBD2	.	TGCGCCAGCAGCTTGGAAGCGGGAGGGCCTTCCTACAATGAGCAGTTCTTC	CASSLEAGGPSYNEQFF
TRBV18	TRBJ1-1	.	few	TGTGCCACCAAAGTAGACATGAACACTGAAGCTTTCTTT	CATKVDMNTEAFF
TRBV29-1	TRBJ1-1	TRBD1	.	TGCAGCGTTGGAGGGACAGTTGAAGCTTTCTTT	CSVGGTVEAFF
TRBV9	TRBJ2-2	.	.	TGTGCCAGCAGCGTAGGTGGGGCGGGCACCGGGGAGCTGTTTTTT	CASSVGGAGTGELFF
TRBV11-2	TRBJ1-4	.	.	TGTGCCAGCAGCTTAGAACACAGGGCCTCACAACTGTTTTTT	CASSLEHRASQLFF
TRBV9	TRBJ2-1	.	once	TGTGCCAGCAGCGTCGCCCCGGGGAGCGATGAGCAGTTCTTC	CASSVAPGSDEQFF
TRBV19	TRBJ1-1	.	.	TGTGCCAGTAGTAATCCGGGGATGAACACTGAAGCTTTCTTT	CASSNPGMNTEAFF
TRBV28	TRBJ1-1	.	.	TGTGCCAGCAGTTTACCGGCCGGAGGGGCTTTCTTT	CASSLPAGGAFF
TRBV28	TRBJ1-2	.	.	TGTGCCAGCAGTTCTTCACCCAACTATGGCTACACCTTC	CASSSSPNYGYTF
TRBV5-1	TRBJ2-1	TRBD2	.	TGCGCCAGCAGCTTGGCGGGGACTAGCGGGAGTCTCAATGAGCAGTTCTTC	CASSLAGTSGSLNEQFF
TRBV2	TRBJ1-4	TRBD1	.	TGTGCCAGCAGCGGTCAAGGGGGCGAGAATGAAAAACTGTTTTTT	CASSGQGGENEKLFF
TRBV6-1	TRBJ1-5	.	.	TGTGCCAGCAGTGAAATGGGGGCTGGCTGGTTGGCTCAGCCCCAGCATTTT	CASSEMGAGWLAQPQHF
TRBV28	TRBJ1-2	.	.	TGTGCCAGCAGCCCTCTGGGCACTTACTATGGCTACACCTTC	CASSPLGTYYGYTF
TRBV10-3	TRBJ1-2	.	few	TGTGCCATTAAGACAGAGAACATAGGCGGCTACACCTTC	CAIKTENIGGYTF
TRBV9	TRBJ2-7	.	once	TGTGCCAGCAGCGTAGGTGTCAGTTTTGCGGGGGAGCAGTACTTC	CASSVGVSFAGEQYF
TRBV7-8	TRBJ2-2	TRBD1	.	TGTGCCAGCAGCTCCATCGAGTGGACAGGGATCACCGGGGAGCTGTTTTTT	CASSSIEWTGITGELFF
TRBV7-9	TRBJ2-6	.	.	TGTGCCAGCAGCTTAACCGGTGGGGCCAACGTCCTGACTTTC	CASSLTGGANVLTF
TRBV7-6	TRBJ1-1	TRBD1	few	TGTGCCAGCAGTGACGGGACAGCGATCACTGAAGCTTTCTTT	CASSDGTAITEAFF
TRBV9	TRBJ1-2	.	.	TGTGCCAGCAGCGTAGGAGGGATTGGTTATGGCTACACCTTC	CASSVGGIGYGYTF
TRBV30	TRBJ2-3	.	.	TGTGCCTGGAATCTACAGGGAGCAGATACGCAGTATTTT	CAWNLQGADTQYF
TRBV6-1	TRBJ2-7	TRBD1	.	TGTGCCAGCAGAGTAACAGGGGGCTTGTACGAGCAGTACTTC	CASRVTGGLYEQYF
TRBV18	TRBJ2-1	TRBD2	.	TGTGCCAGCTCACCACCGGCGGGAGGGCCGAAAAATGAGCAGTTCTTC	CASSPPAGGPKNEQFF
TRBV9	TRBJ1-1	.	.	TGTGCCAGCAGCCCCCGGGGGGGGTTGAACACTGAAGCTTTCTTT	CASSPRGGLNTEAFF
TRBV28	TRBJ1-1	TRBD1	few	TGTGCCAGCAGTTCAGGACAGGGGTACACTGAAGCTTTCTTT	CASSSGQGYTEAFF
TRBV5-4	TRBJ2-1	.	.	TGTGCCAGCAGCCCCGACTACAATGAGCAGTTCTTC	CASSPDYNEQFF
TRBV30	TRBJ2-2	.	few	TGTGCCTGGTCCCGGACCCGCACCGGGGAGCTGTTTTTT	CAWSRTRTGELFF
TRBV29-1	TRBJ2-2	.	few	TGCAGCGTTGTTTTGTCCTTGAACACCGGGGAGCTGTTTTTT	CSVVLSLNTGELFF
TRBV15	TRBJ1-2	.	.	TGTGCCACCAGCAGAGGACGGGGCGCGGGGCTAGGTGGTGGCTACACCTTC	CATSRGRGAGLGGGYTF
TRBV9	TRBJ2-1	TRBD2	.	TGTGCCAGCAGCGCAACCGGGACTACGGGGGATGAGCAGTTCTTC	CASSATGTTGDEQFF
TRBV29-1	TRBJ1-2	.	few	TGCAGCGCCCTACGGCGGGGAATGAGTGGCTACACCTTC	CSALRRGMSGYTF
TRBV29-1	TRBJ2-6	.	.	TGCAGCGTTCAAGTCTCTGGGGCCAACGTCCTGACTTTC	CSVQVSGANVLTF
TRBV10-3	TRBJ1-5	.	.	TGTGCCATCAGTGACGGGTTCAAGAATCAGCCCCAGCATTTT	CAISDGFKNQPQHF
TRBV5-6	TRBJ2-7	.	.	TGTGCCAGCAGCTTGGCCTCAGGGACCTACGAGCAGTACTTC	CASSLASGTYEQYF
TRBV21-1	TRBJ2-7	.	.	TGTGCCAGCAGCAAAGTGGCTGTGGCAGCCTCCTACGAGCAGTACTTC	CASSKVAVAASYEQYF
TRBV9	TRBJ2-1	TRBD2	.	TGTGCCAGCAGCCCCCAAGCGGGAGTCTACAATGAGCAGTTCTTC	CASSPQAGVYNEQFF
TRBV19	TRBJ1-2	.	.	TGTGCCAGTAGTCCCGTAGGCTATGGCTACACCTTC	CASSPVGYGYTF
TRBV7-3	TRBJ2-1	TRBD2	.	TGTGCCAGCAGCCCCCGACGACTAGCGGGAGGGCACAATGAGCAGTTCTTC	CASSPRRLAGGHNEQFF
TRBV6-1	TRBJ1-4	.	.	TGTGCCAGCGGGCGAGGAGGAACTAATGAAAAACTGTTTTTT	CASGRGGTNEKLFF
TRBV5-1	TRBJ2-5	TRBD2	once	TGCGCCAGCAGCGAGCGGGGGGGCCCCCAGTACTTC	CASSERGGPQYF
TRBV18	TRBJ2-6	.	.	TGTGCCAGCTCACTCGGGGCGTCTGGGGCCAACGTCCTGACTTTC	CASSLGASGANVLTF
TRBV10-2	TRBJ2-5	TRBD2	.	TGCGCCAGCAGTGATAGACTAGCGGGAGTAAGGGAGACCCAGTACTTC	CASSDRLAGVRETQYF
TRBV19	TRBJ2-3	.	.	TGTGCCAGTAGTTTAGGAGGGGGTTCATTCACAGATACGCAGTATTTT	CASSLGGGSFTDTQYF
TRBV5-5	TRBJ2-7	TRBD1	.	TGTGCCAGCAGCCCGACAGGGATCTTGGCCTACGAGCAGTACTTC	CASSPTGILAYEQYF